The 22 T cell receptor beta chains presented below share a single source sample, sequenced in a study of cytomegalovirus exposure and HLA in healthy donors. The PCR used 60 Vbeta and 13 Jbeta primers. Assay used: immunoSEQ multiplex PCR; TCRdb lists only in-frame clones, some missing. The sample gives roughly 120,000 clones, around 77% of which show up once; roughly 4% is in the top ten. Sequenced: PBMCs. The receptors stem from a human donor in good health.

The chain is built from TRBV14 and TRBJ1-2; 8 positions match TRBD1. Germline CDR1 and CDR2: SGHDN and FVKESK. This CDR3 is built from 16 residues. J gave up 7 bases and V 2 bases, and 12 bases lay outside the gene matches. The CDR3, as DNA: TGTGCCAGCAGCCAACTCGGGACAGGCGGAGGGGGTGGCTACACCTTC. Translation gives CASSQLGTGGGGGYTF.

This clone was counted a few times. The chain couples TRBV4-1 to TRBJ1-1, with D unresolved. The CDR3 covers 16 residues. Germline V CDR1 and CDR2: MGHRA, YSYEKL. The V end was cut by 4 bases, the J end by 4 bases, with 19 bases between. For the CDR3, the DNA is TGCGCCAGCAGCCCTAGGGAGGCCTCCTGGGGCACTGAAGCTTTCTTT. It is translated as CASSPREASWGTEAFF.

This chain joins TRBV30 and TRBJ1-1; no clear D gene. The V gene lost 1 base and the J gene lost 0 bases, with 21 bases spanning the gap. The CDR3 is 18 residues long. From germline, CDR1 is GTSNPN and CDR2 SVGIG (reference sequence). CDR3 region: CAWSDRGGRGSMNTEAFF. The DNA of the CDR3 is TGTGCCTGGAGTGACCGCGGAGGGCGTGGTAGTATGAACACTGAAGCTTTCTTT.

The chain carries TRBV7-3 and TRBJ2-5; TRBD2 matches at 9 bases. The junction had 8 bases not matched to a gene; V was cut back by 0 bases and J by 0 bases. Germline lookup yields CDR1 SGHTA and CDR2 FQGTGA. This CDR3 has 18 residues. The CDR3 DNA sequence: TGTGCCAGCAGCTTAACGGGAAGAACTAGCGGGCACCAAGAGACCCAGTACTTC. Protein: CASSLTGRTSGHQETQYF.

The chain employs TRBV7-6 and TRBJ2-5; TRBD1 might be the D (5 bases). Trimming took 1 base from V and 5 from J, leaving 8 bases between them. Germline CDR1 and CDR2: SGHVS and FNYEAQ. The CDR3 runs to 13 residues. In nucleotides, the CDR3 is TGTGCCAGCAGCTTAGTAGGGGTGGAGACCCAGTACTTC. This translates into CASSLVGVETQYF.

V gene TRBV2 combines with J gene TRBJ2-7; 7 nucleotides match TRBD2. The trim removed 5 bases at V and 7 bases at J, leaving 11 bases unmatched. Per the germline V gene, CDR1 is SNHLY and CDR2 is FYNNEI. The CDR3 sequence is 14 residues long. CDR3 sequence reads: CASSQSTSRGEQYF. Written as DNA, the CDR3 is TGTGCCAGCAGTCAATCGACTAGCCGAGGGGAGCAGTACTTC.

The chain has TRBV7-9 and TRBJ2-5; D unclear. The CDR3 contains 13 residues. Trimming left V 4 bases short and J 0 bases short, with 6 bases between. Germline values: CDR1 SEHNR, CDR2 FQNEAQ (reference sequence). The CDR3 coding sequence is TGTGCCAGCAGCTCGTTATACCAAGAGACCCAGTACTTC. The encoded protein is CASSSLYQETQYF.

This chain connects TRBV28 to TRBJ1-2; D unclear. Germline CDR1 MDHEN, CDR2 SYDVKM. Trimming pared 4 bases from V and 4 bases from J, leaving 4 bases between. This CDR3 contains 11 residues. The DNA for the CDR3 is TGTGCCAGCAGTTACAGCTATGGCTACACCTTC. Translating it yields CASSYSYGYTF.

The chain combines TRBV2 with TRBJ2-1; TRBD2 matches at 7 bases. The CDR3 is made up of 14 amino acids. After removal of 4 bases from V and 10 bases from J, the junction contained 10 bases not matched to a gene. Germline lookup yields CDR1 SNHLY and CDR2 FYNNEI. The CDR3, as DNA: TGTGCCAGCAGTGCCGGACTAGTGGCTGGGGAGCAGTTCTTC. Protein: CASSAGLVAGEQFF. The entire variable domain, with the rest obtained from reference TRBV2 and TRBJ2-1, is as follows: EPEVTQTPSHQVTQMGQEVILRCVPISNHLYFYWYRQILGQKVEFLVSFYNNEISEKSEIFDDQFSVERPDGSNFTLKIRSTKLEDSAMYFCASSAGLVAGEQFFGPGTRLTVL.

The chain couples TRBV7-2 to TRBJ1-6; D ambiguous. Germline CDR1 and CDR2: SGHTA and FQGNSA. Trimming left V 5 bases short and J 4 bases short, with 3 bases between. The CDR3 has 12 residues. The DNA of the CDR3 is TGTGCCAGCAGCCCGTATAATTCACCCCTCCACTTT. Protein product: CASSPYNSPLHF.

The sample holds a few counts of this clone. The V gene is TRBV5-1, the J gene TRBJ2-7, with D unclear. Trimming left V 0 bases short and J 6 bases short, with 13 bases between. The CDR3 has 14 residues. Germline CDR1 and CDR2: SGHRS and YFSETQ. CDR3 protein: CASSLEHLWAEQYF. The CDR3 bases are TGCGCCAGCAGCTTGGAACACCTTTGGGCCGAGCAGTACTTC.

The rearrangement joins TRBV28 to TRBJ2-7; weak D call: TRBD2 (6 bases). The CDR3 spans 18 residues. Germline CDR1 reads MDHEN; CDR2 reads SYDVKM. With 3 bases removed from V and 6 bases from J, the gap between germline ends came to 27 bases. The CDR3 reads CASSFPGEAGMPLPEQYF. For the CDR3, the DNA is TGTGCCAGCAGTTTTCCTGGCGAAGCGGGTATGCCTCTACCCGAGCAGTACTTC.

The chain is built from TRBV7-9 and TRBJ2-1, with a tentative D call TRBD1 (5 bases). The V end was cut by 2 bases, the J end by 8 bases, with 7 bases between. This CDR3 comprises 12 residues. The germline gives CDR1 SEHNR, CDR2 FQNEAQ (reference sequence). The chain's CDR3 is CASSLQGHEQFF. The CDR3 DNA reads TGTGCCAGCAGCTTACAGGGTCATGAGCAGTTCTTC.

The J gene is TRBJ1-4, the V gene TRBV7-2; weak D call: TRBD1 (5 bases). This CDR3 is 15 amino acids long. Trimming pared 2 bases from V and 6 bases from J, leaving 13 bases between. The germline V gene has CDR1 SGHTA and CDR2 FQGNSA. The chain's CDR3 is CASSLLRTRDEKLFF. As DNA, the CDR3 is TGTGCCAGCAGCTTATTGAGGACACGGGATGAAAAACTGTTTTTT.

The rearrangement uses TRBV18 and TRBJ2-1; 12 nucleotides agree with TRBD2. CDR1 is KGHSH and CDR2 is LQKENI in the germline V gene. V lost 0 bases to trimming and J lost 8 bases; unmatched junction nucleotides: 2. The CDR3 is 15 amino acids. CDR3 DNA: TGTGCCAGCTCACCACCGGGACTAGCGGGCTATGAGCAGTTCTTC. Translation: CASSPPGLAGYEQFF.

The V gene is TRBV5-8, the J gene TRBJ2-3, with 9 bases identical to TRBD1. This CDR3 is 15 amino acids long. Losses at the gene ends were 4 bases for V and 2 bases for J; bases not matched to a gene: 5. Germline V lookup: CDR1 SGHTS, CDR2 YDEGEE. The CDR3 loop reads CASSTRQGVTDTQYF. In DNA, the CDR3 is TGTGCCAGCAGCACCCGACAGGGGGTCACAGATACGCAGTATTTT. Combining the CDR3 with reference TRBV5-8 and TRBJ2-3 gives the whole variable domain EAGVTQSPTHLIKTRGQQATLRCSPISGHTSVYWYQQALGLGLQFLLWYDEGEERNRGNFPPRFSGRQFPNYSSELNVNALELEDSALYLCASSTRQGVTDTQYFGPGTRLTVL.

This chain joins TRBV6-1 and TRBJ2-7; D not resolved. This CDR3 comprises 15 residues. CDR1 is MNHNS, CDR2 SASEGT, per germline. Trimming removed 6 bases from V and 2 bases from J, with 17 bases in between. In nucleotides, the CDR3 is TGTGCCAGCAGGTCCGACACCCCGGTCACCTACGAGCAGTACTTC. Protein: CASRSDTPVTYEQYF.

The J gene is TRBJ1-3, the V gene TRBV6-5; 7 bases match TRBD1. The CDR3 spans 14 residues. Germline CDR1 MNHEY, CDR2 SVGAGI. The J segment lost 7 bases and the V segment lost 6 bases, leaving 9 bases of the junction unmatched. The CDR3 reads CASSRDSGVNTIYF. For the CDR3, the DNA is TGTGCCAGCAGCCGGGACAGTGGAGTCAACACCATATATTTT.

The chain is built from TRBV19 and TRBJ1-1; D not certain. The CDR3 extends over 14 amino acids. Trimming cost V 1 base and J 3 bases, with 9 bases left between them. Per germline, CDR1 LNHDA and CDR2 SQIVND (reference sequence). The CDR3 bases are TGTGCCAGTAGTATAGGCGGCTTGGACACTGAAGCTTTCTTT. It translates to CASSIGGLDTEAFF. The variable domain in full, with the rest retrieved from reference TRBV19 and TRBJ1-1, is DGGITQSPKYLFRKEGQNVTLSCEQNLNHDAMYWYRQDPGQGLRLIYYSQIVNDFQKGDIAEGYSVSREKKESFPLTVTSAQKNPTAFYLCASSIGGLDTEAFFGQGTRLTVV.

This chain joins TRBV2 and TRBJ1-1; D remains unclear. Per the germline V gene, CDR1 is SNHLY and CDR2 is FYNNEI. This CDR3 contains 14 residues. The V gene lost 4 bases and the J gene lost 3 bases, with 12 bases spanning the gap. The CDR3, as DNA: TGTGCCAGCAGTGGGCAGTATTCGCACACTGAAGCTTTCTTT. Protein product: CASSGQYSHTEAFF.

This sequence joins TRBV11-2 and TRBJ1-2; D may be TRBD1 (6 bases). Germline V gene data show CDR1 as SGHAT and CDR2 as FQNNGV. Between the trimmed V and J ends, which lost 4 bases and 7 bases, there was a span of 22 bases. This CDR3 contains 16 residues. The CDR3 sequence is CASSSKTQGPVGGYTF. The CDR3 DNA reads TGTGCCAGCAGCTCAAAAACACAGGGTCCAGTGGGTGGCTACACCTTC. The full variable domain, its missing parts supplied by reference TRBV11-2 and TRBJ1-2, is EAGVAQSPRYKIIEKRQSVAFWCNPISGHATLYWYQQILGQGPKLLIQFQNNGVVDDSQLPKDRFSAERLKGVDSTLKIQPAKLEDSAVYLCASSSKTQGPVGGYTFGSGTRLTVV.

The CDR3 spells CASSLSPSGGETQYF. CDR3 nucleotide sequence: TGTGCCAGCAGTTTATCGCCTAGCGGGGGAGAGACCCAGTACTTC. V and J are TRBV27 and TRBJ2-5, with TRBD2 identical over 10 bases. Trimming removed 0 bases from V and 4 bases from J; junction bases left unmatched: 2. CDR3 length equals 15 residues. Germline assignment: CDR1 MNHEY and CDR2 SMNVEV (reference sequence).